The rows below give T cell receptor beta chains drawn from one sample of a study of T cells in Graves' hyperthyroidism and ophthalmopathy. TCRdb re-derived calls from the multiplex PCR reads in MiXCR, one entry per CDR3 protein. The profile shows around 600,000 distinct CDR3 sequences, 11% to 15% of them singletons. Sequencing was done on a sample of blood. These receptors came from a woman aged 18-29 years with Graves' ophthalmopathy. The CDR3 runs from the conserved cysteine through the conserved F or W. Each record gives: clone size, J gene, V gene, D gene, CDR3 DNA, CDR3 protein. A D gene is named only where the DNA matches it firmly. Rows may omit the clone size; those that give it use once, few, many or a size class.

few,TRBJ2-7,TRBV7-9,TRBD2,TGTGCCAGCAGCTCCGGGACTAGTAATTACGAGCAGTACTTC,CASSSGTSNYEQYF
many,TRBJ2-7,TRBV11-2,TRBD1,TGTGCCAGCAGCTCCCTAACCGGGACAGGGACCTACGAGCAGTACTTC,CASSSLTGTGTYEQYF
NA,TRBJ2-1,TRBV14,NA,TGTGCCAGCAGCCAAGTCGTCCCCAGGCCATACAATGAGCAGTTCTTC,CASSQVVPRPYNEQFF
few,TRBJ1-1,TRBV5-8,TRBD1,TGTGCCAGCAGCATCGGACAGGGGGTCACTGAAGCTTTCTTT,CASSIGQGVTEAFF
NA,TRBJ2-2,TRBV4-2,NA,TGTGCCAGCAGCCAAGGGGACACAACCACCGGGGAGCTGTTTTTT,CASSQGDTTTGELFF
many,TRBJ1-5,TRBV28,NA,TGTGCCAGCACCCCAGGGATCGGAGGCTATCAGCCCCAGCATTTT,CASTPGIGGYQPQHF
few,TRBJ2-1,TRBV3-1,NA,TGTGCCAGCAGCCAAACGCTTGACGGGAGCTCCTACAATGAGCAGTTCTTC,CASSQTLDGSSYNEQFF
NA,TRBJ2-3,TRBV11-2,NA,TGTGCCAGCAGCTTCACGCCCTCTGGCGGTGGCACGCAGTATTTT,CASSFTPSGGGTQYF
few,TRBJ1-5,TRBV27,NA,TGTGCCAGCAGTCCACCCGGATTTGGTCAGCCCCAGCATTTT,CASSPPGFGQPQHF
many,TRBJ1-1,TRBV20-1,NA,TGCAGTGCTAGAGGGCAGGGTAGGAGCACTGAAGCTTTCTTT,CSARGQGRSTEAFF
NA,TRBJ2-7,TRBV19,TRBD2,TGTGCCAGTAGCTGGAGTAGCGGGAGCGGTGAGCAGTACTTC,CASSWSSGSGEQYF
NA,TRBJ2-5,TRBV6-1,NA,TGTGCCAGCAGCCGGACCCTTGGAACCCAGTACTTC,CASSRTLGTQYF
many,TRBJ2-7,TRBV2,NA,TGTGCCAGCAGTGAGGTAGGACGTCCATCCTACGAGCAGTACTTC,CASSEVGRPSYEQYF
NA,TRBJ2-1,TRBV24-1,NA,TGTGCCACCCAGACAGCTTACAATGAGCAGTTCTTC,CATQTAYNEQFF
many,TRBJ1-1,TRBV6-6,NA,TGTGCCAGCAGTTACTGGGGGACGGCGGACACTGAAGCTTTCTTT,CASSYWGTADTEAFF
few,TRBJ1-2,TRBV19,NA,TGTGCCAGTATTGGGGGCAACTTCTATGGCTACACCTTC,CASIGGNFYGYTF
few,TRBJ1-6,TRBV19,NA,TGTGCCAGTAACGACAGGAACAATTCACCCCTCCACTTT,CASNDRNNSPLHF
many,TRBJ2-3,TRBV30,NA,TGTGCCTGGAGTCGACAGGACACAGATACGCAGTATTTT,CAWSRQDTDTQYF
NA,TRBJ1-1,TRBV28,NA,TGTGCCAGCCGACGTTCTGGGTGGGGGACTGAAGCTTTCTTT,CASRRSGWGTEAFF
NA,TRBJ2-1,TRBV24-1,TRBD2,TGTGCCACCAGTGATTTCGCGGGAGGCAATGAGCAGTTCTTC,CATSDFAGGNEQFF
NA,TRBJ1-4,TRBV6-1,TRBD1,TGTGCCAGCACCAAAGGATTACGGACAGGGGCTACTAATGAAAAACTGTTTTTT,CASTKGLRTGATNEKLFF
NA,TRBJ1-5,TRBV28,TRBD1,TGTGCCAGCATAGGGACAGGGTACCAGCCCCAGCATTTT,CASIGTGYQPQHF
many,TRBJ1-2,TRBV6-5,NA,TGTGCCAGCAGTTACTCCGCAGGGGCCAACTATGGCTACACCTTC,CASSYSAGANYGYTF
many,TRBJ2-7,TRBV29-1,NA,TGCAGCGTCGGCTTAGGAAGCTCCTACGAGCAGTACTTC,CSVGLGSSYEQYF
many,TRBJ1-2,TRBV5-1,TRBD1,TGCGCCAGCAGCTTGGATGGGACAGGGAATCTTGGCTACACCTTC,CASSLDGTGNLGYTF
many,TRBJ1-1,TRBV11-3,NA,TGTGCCAGCAGCTTTGGATGGAACACTGAAGCTTTCTTT,CASSFGWNTEAFF
once,TRBJ1-4,TRBV12-3/TRBV12-4,TRBD1,TGTGCCATCAGTGCAGTCGGGACAGGCCTGGTGGGGAATGAAAAACTGTTTTTT,CAISAVGTGLVGNEKLFF
many,TRBJ1-1,TRBV12-3/TRBV12-4,TRBD1,TGTGCCAGCAGTTTAGGTAACCTCAGGGGGCGGGTCACTGAAGCTTTCTTT,CASSLGNLRGRVTEAFF